This TCR beta chain was observed in a study of breast tumors, draining lymph nodes, adjacent tissues. Breast cancer patients provided tissue from their axillary draining lymph nodes. TCRdb re-analysed the multiplex PCR reads in MiXCR, keeping a single row per CDR3 protein. The repertoire holds 200,000 or so distinct CDR3 sequences, approximately 33% seen once, with approximately 4.5% in the top ten. CDR1 is MNHEY and CDR2 is SMNVEV in the germline V gene (reference sequence). The J segment lost 5 bases and the V segment lost 5 bases, leaving 12 bases of the junction unmatched. The CDR3 extends over 16 amino acids. This clonotype was observed a few times.

The sequence was obtained from a female donor with breast cancer. Some clones in this sample may be carry-over from other donors' samples. The genes are TRBV27 and TRBJ2-7; 10 positions agree with TRBD1. The sequenced sample consisted of axillary lymph node tissue. The DNA of the CDR3 is TGTGCCAGCAGTCCCCTCCCAGACAGGGGGCGCGACGAGCAGTACTTC. Encoded protein: CASSPLPDRGRDEQYF.